The 27 T cell receptor beta chains presented below share a single source sample, sequenced in a study of blood T cells in healthy people across ages. With a J-beta primer mix and a sample-barcoded 5' primer, a second PCR ran about 6 to 11 cycles. TCRdb processed the 5' RACE reads anew with MiXCR; each CDR3 protein has one entry. The table includes around 700,000 distinct CDR3 sequences, just under 25% detected once. The sample also formed part of further work on T cells of mothers and their children.

The specimen sequenced was blood. The receptor source for this set is a boy between 5 and 17 years old in good health.

This chain uses TRBV4-3 with TRBJ2-3, with 7 bases aligning to TRBD1. The V gene's germline CDR1 is LGHNA and CDR2 YSLEER. The V segment lost 0 bases and the J segment 0 bases; nucleotides outside the gene matches: 12. This CDR3 region has 19 residues. This CDR3 is CASSQDYPQGPSSTDTQYF. As DNA, the CDR3 is TGCGCCAGCAGCCAAGATTATCCACAGGGGCCTTCTAGCACAGATACGCAGTATTTT.

The rearrangement joins TRBV5-1 to TRBJ2-3; 9 bases fit TRBD2. Germline trimming cut 0 bases from V and 6 bases from J; bases unmatched to any gene: 11. This CDR3 region has 17 residues. Germline V CDR1 and CDR2: SGHRS, YFSETQ. The CDR3 sequence is CASSLAGSSGGLDTQYF. CDR3 DNA: TGCGCCAGCAGCTTGGCAGGTAGTAGCGGGGGTTTGGATACGCAGTATTTT.

This chain links TRBV6-5 with TRBJ2-7; perhaps D is TRBD1 or TRBD2 (5 bases each). Trimming left V 6 bases short and J 6 bases short, with 12 bases between. Per the germline V gene, CDR1 is MNHEY and CDR2 is SVGAGI. The CDR3 has 12 amino acids. The CDR3 region has the DNA TGTGCCAGCAGCAAACGAGGGGTCGAGCAGTACTTC. Protein product: CASSKRGVEQYF.

V usage is TRBV29-1 and J usage is TRBJ1-1; the D gene is possibly TRBD1 (5 bases). The length of the CDR3 is 14 residues. V was cut by 6 bases and J by 1 base, with 15 bases left in between. From germline, CDR1 is SQVTM and CDR2 ANQGSEA. The CDR3 DNA follows: TGCAGCGTCGGGGACCCCAGTCAGAACACTGAAGCTTTCTTT. Translation gives CSVGDPSQNTEAFF. The full variable domain, in which reference TRBV29-1 and TRBJ1-1 provide the parts outside the CDR3, is SAVISQKPSRDICQRGTSLTIQCQVDSQVTMMFWYRQQPGQSLTLIATANQGSEATYESGFVIDKFPISRPNLTFSTLTVSNMSPEDSSIYLCSVGDPSQNTEAFFGQGTRLTVV.

This clonotype was seen more than once but under ten times. J is TRBJ1-1 and V is TRBV14, with D possibly TRBD1 on 5 matching bases. In germline, CDR1 is SGHDN, CDR2 FVKESK. V was clipped by 4 bases and J by 8 bases, with 11 bases between them. This CDR3 has 12 amino acids. Here the CDR3 reads CASSLGHHEAFF. The CDR3 coding sequence is TGTGCCAGCAGCCTCGGACACCACGAAGCTTTCTTT.

This clonotype was recorded a few times. The genes are TRBV20-1 and TRBJ2-7, with 10 bases that match TRBD2. From germline, CDR1 is DFQATT and CDR2 SNEGSKA (reference sequence). V lost 5 bases to trimming and J lost 7 bases; unmatched junction nucleotides: 11. This CDR3 has 14 residues. The CDR3 is CSAGTSASWGEQYF. DNA of the CDR3: TGCAGTGCTGGGACTAGCGCGAGCTGGGGAGAGCAGTACTTC.

About this clonotype itself: The junction departs from the called germline gene at one end, perhaps through a read error. The rearrangement links TRBV29-1 to TRBJ2-1; D is unclear. This CDR3 comprises 13 residues. The germline CDR1 and CDR2 sequences are SQVTM and ANQGSEA. The CDR3 bases are TGCAGCGTTGAAACGGTAGTGCCCAATGCGCAGTTCTTC. It yields the protein CSVETVVPNAQFF.

This clonotype was seen only a few times. The chain is built from TRBV19 and TRBJ1-4; 8 positions match TRBD1. The germline gives CDR1 LNHDA, CDR2 SQIVND (reference sequence). The CDR3 consists of 16 residues. Trimming removed 3 bases from V and 7 bases from J; junction bases left unmatched: 10. CDR3 in amino acids: CASSIQRSGGTEKLFF. In DNA form, the CDR3 reads TGTGCCAGTAGTATTCAGCGGTCAGGGGGCACTGAAAAACTGTTTTTT.

Written as DNA, the CDR3 is TGCAGCGTTGAATTGTGTACAGAGGTTTTTTGGGATACGCAGTATTTT. Protein product: CSVELCTEVFWDTQYF. The rearrangement uses TRBV29-1 and TRBJ2-3; D uncertain. Trimming stripped 2 bases from V and 6 bases from J, with 21 bases between. The germline V gene has CDR1 SQVTM and CDR2 ANQGSEA. This CDR3 has 16 residues.

Written as DNA, the CDR3 is TGCGCCAGCAGCTTGGACGGTTATAGGGTAGAGACCCAGTACTTC. Translating it yields CASSLDGYRVETQYF. The rearrangement joins TRBV5-1 to TRBJ2-5; D is uncertain. This CDR3 is 15 amino acids long. V was cut by 0 bases and J by 4 bases, with 13 bases left in between. The germline CDR1 and CDR2 sequences are SGHRS and YFSETQ. The whole variable domain, filled in from reference TRBV5-1 and TRBJ2-5, reads KAGVTQTPRYLIKTRGQQVTLSCSPISGHRSVSWYQQTPGQGLQFLFEYFSETQRNKGNFPGRFSGRQFSNSRSEMNVSTLELGDSALYLCASSLDGYRVETQYFGPGTRLLVL.

The V and J genes are TRBV4-1 and TRBJ2-6; D ambiguous. The V end was cut by 4 bases, the J end by 4 bases, with 11 bases between. CDR1 MGHRA and CDR2 YSYEKL come from the germline V gene. The CDR3 is 15 residues long. CDR3 amino acids: CASSPVLGGANVLTF. The CDR3 DNA reads as TGCGCCAGCAGCCCAGTCCTGGGGGGGGCCAACGTCCTGACTTTC.

The V and J genes are TRBV29-1 and TRBJ1-2; 8 bases match TRBD1. J gave up 8 bases and V 4 bases, and 15 bases lay outside the gene matches. CDR1 is SQVTM and CDR2 is ANQGSEA in the germline V gene. The CDR3 runs 15 residues. The CDR3 nucleotides are TGCAGCGTTGCCCCCGTCCTAGACAGGGGCTCGGGCTACACCTTC. Protein sequence: CSVAPVLDRGSGYTF.

J is TRBJ2-7 and V is TRBV5-5, with TRBD2 identical over 14 bases. The CDR3 consists of 16 residues. Germline V gene lookup returns CDR1 SGHKS and CDR2 YYEKEE (reference sequence). V dropped 0 bases and J dropped 2; count of bases not matched to a gene: 1. CDR3 sequence reads: CASSLETSGRAYEQYF. Written as DNA, the CDR3 is TGTGCCAGCAGCTTGGAGACTAGCGGGAGGGCCTACGAGCAGTACTTC.

This clonotype was recorded a few times. The chain links TRBV9 to TRBJ2-1; TRBD2 matches at 7 bases. V was pared by 0 bases and J by 9 bases, with 9 bases of the junction left unmatched. Looked up from germline, CDR1 is SGDLS and CDR2 is YYNGEE. There are 15 residues in the CDR3. The CDR3 is CASSVGTRRPSEQFF. The CDR3 DNA is TGTGCCAGCAGCGTAGGGACTAGGCGGCCGAGTGAGCAGTTCTTC.

V usage is TRBV2 and J usage is TRBJ2-7; D not certain. Germline assignment: CDR1 SNHLY and CDR2 FYNNEI. CDR3 length: 14 amino acids. V was clipped by 6 bases and J by 1 base, with 13 bases between them. The CDR3: CASRPGRSSYEQYF. DNA of the CDR3: TGTGCCAGCAGGCCCGGGCGGAGTTCCTACGAGCAGTACTTC.

This clonotype has more than one count but fewer than ten. This chain connects TRBV15 to TRBJ2-1, with D possibly being TRBD2 (5 bases). This CDR3 is 15 amino acids long. The germline CDR1 and CDR2 sequences are LNHNV and YYDKDF (reference sequence). V shed 3 bases and J shed 2 bases, with 11 bases lying between them. The CDR3 DNA is TGTGCCACCAGCAGGGAGAGGGAGACCTACAATGAGCAGTTCTTC. This gives the protein CATSRERETYNEQFF.

The J gene is TRBJ2-5, the V gene TRBV6-1; TRBD2 matches at 11 bases. The end of the DNA fits TRBJ2-1 better, so the J call may be wrong. The CDR3 is 16 amino acids. Looked up from germline, CDR1 is MNHNS and CDR2 is SASEGT. The CDR3 nucleotides are TGTGCCAGCAGGTCGGGACTAGCGGTCCCAAGGGATGAGCAGTTCTTC. Its protein is CASRSGLAVPRDEQFF.

The genes are TRBV12-5 and TRBJ2-2; D call uncertain. This CDR3 comprises 16 residues. Trimming took off 0 bases at V and 2 bases at J, with 10 bases between the two ends. Germline V lookup: CDR1 LGHNT, CDR2 FRNRAP. The CDR3 DNA sequence: TGTGCTAGTGGTTTGGTACTGCAGTCCAACACCGGGGAGCTGTTTTTT. It translates to CASGLVLQSNTGELFF.

This sequence joins TRBV12-3 or TRBV12-4 and TRBJ2-7, with 8 bases identical to TRBD1. This CDR3 has 16 residues. Losses at the gene ends were 3 bases for V and 0 bases for J; bases not matched to a gene: 7. CDR3 amino acids: CASSLETGAGSYEQYF. CDR3 coding DNA: TGTGCCAGCAGTTTGGAGACAGGGGCCGGCTCCTACGAGCAGTACTTC.

The chain joins TRBV7-2 to TRBJ1-6; a weak D match, TRBD1 (6 bases). The CDR3 covers 14 residues. Between the trimmed V and J ends, which lost 5 bases and 10 bases, there was a span of 15 bases. CDR1 and CDR2 from the germline V gene are SGHTA and FQGNSA. This CDR3 is CASSDGTLGSPLHF. The CDR3 DNA reads as TGTGCCAGCAGCGACGGGACATTGGGATCACCCCTCCACTTT.

The V gene is TRBV7-2, the J gene TRBJ2-2; no definite D call. The V gene lost 3 bases and the J gene lost 6 bases, with 5 bases spanning the gap. The CDR3 loop spans 12 amino acids. The germline V gene has CDR1 SGHTA and CDR2 FQGNSA. The CDR3 bases are TGTGCCAGCAGCTTTCTATCCGGGGAGCTGTTTTTT. Protein: CASSFLSGELFF.

The chain employs TRBV7-9 and TRBJ2-6; D might be TRBD1 or TRBD2, each matching 6 bases. The germline V and J ends were trimmed by 5 bases and 2 bases, with 13 bases remaining between them. This CDR3 spans 16 amino acids. Germline lookup yields CDR1 SEHNR and CDR2 FQNEAQ (reference sequence). The DNA for the CDR3 is TGTGCCAGCAGCGCGAGGGGGGCAGCTGGGGCCAACGTCCTGACTTTC. Its protein is CASSARGAAGANVLTF.

This rearrangement joins TRBV5-6 to TRBJ2-3, with unresolved D. The CDR3 runs to 17 residues. Trimming shortened V by 1 base and J by 2 bases, and 17 bases separated the two germline ends. Germline-derived CDR1 and CDR2 are SGHDT and YYEEEE. CDR3 sequence reads: CASSLSAGYQTTDTQYF. The CDR3 nucleotides are TGTGCCAGCAGCTTGTCCGCAGGTTACCAGACCACAGATACGCAGTATTTT.

The CDR3 coding sequence is TGTGCCGGCTCGTCAAGCTACGAGCAGTACTTC. It specifies CAGSSSYEQYF. The chain is built from TRBV6-4 and TRBJ2-7; D is uncertain. This CDR3 has 11 residues. Germline V gene data show CDR1 as MRHNA and CDR2 as SNTAGT. V dropped 11 bases and J dropped 3 bases, with 11 bases sitting between them.

This clonotype has a handful of counts. In DNA, the CDR3 is TGTGCCAGCAGCTCACTCCAGGGATACGGAAACACCATATATTTT. It specifies CASSSLQGYGNTIYF. V is TRBV7-2 and J is TRBJ1-3; TRBD1 is a possible D gene (5 bases). This CDR3 spans 15 amino acids. Looked up from germline, CDR1 is SGHTA and CDR2 is FQGNSA. Trimming pared 4 bases from V and 4 bases from J, leaving 14 bases between. The full variable domain, rest sourced from reference TRBV7-2 and TRBJ1-3, is GAGVSQSPSNKVTEKGKDVELRCDPISGHTALYWYRQSLGQGLEFLIYFQGNSAPDKSGLPSDRFSAERTGGSVSTLTIQRTQQEDSAVYLCASSSLQGYGNTIYFGEGSWLTVV.

The J gene is TRBJ2-2, the V gene TRBV24-1, with 10 bases matching TRBD1. Germline lookup yields CDR1 KGHDR and CDR2 SFDVKD. The trim removed 9 bases at V and 6 bases at J, leaving 3 bases unmatched. The CDR3 totals 13 residues. CDR3 sequence reads: CATGQGDPGELFF. As DNA, the CDR3 is TGTGCCACCGGACAGGGGGATCCCGGGGAGCTGTTTTTT.

The rearrangement uses TRBV4-1 and TRBJ2-4; D is possibly TRBD1 (6 bases). The germline V gene encodes CDR1 MGHRA and CDR2 YSYEKL. Trimming shortened V by 1 base and J by 9 bases, and 10 bases separated the two germline ends. The CDR3 has 13 residues. The DNA of the CDR3 is TGCGCCAGCAGCCAAGTCGAAGGGGGCATTCAGTACTTC. Protein sequence: CASSQVEGGIQYF.